Following are 16 T cell receptor beta chains from one sample sequenced in a study of T cell repertoires in cytomegalovirus infection. TCRdb analysed the reads with MiXCR anew, one entry per CDR3 protein. Here the sample spans approximately 910,000 distinct CDR3 sequences, more than 25% being singletons. No cognate antigen is known for these TCRs. This sample comprised cultured CD8+ T cells from PBMCs, obtained from culture after CMV antigen stimulation. The receptors were gathered from a human donor in good health (CMV status not recorded). Some clones in this sample may be carry-over from other donors' samples.

This clonotype was counted only a few times. The chain joins TRBV15 to TRBJ1-3; D is undetermined. CDR3 length equals 16 residues. Trimming took 1 base from V and 1 from J, leaving 11 bases between them. Looked up from germline, CDR1 is LNHNV and CDR2 is YYDKDF (reference sequence). CDR3 region: CATSRVSWTSGNTIYF. The CDR3 bases are TGTGCCACCAGCAGAGTTTCGTGGACTTCTGGAAACACCATATATTTT. The entire variable domain, with the rest obtained from reference TRBV15 and TRBJ1-3, is as follows: DAMVIQNPRYQVTQFGKPVTLSCSQTLNHNVMYWYQQKSSQAPKLLFHYYDKDFNNEADTPDNFQSRRPNTSFCFLDIRSPGLGDTAMYLCATSRVSWTSGNTIYFGEGSWLTVV.

The chain uses TRBV25-1 and TRBJ1-1, with D possibly matching TRBD1 (5 bases). From germline, CDR1 is MGHDK and CDR2 SYGVNS. This CDR3 region has 13 residues. V dropped 5 bases and J dropped 3 bases, with 10 bases sitting between them. The CDR3 DNA sequence: TGTGCCAGCAGTCGCAGGGTTGACACTGAAGCTTTCTTT. This translates into CASSRRVDTEAFF.

The chain carries TRBV7-8 and TRBJ1-2; D might be TRBD1 (5 bases). V lost 4 bases, J lost 0 bases, and 15 bases lay in between. The CDR3 has 16 amino acids. The germline V gene encodes CDR1 SGHVS and CDR2 FQNEAQ. The CDR3 loop is CASSSTVPHPNYGYTF. The CDR3 bases are TGTGCCAGCAGCTCGACAGTGCCCCACCCTAACTATGGCTACACCTTC.

V is TRBV2 and J is TRBJ2-4, with D possibly being TRBD2 (5 bases). The CDR3 has 14 amino acids. Germline CDR1 reads SNHLY; CDR2 reads FYNNEI. Trimming shortened V by 5 bases and J by 3 bases, and 11 bases separated the two germline ends. The CDR3 coding sequence is TGTGCCAGCAGTAAGGACTTCGGCAAAAACATTCAGTACTTC. As protein: CASSKDFGKNIQYF.

This clonotype was recorded only once. The CDR3 reads CASSGRPTYEQYV. For the CDR3, the DNA is TGTGCCAGCAGTGGCAGACCTACCTACGAGCAGTACGTC. This chain links TRBV27 with TRBJ2-7; D call uncertain. The CDR3 runs to 13 residues. Germline values: CDR1 MNHEY, CDR2 SMNVEV (reference sequence). V was trimmed by 5 bases and J by 2 bases, leaving 10 bases between them.

This clonotype was seen only a few times. J is TRBJ1-5 and V is TRBV12-3 or TRBV12-4; D perhaps matches TRBD1 (5 bases). Trimming cost V 6 bases and J 4 bases, with 10 bases left between them. The CDR3 is 13 amino acids. The CDR3 region has the DNA TGTGCCAGCAGAGGGGTGGGGAATCAGCCCCAGCATTTT. This gives the protein CASRGVGNQPQHF.

This clonotype was counted between two and nine times. This rearrangement joins TRBV20-1 to TRBJ1-2; 7 bases are a match to TRBD1. J gave up 4 bases and V 0 bases, and 8 bases lay outside the gene matches. The CDR3 has 15 amino acids. Per the germline V gene, CDR1 is DFQATT and CDR2 is SNEGSKA (reference sequence). CDR3 nucleotides: TGCAGTGCTAGAGATGAGGGACAGCAACCCTATGGCTACACCTTC. It encodes CSARDEGQQPYGYTF.

The chain joins TRBV12-5 to TRBJ1-1, with D possibly matching TRBD1 (5 bases). Germline lookup yields CDR1 LGHNT and CDR2 FRNRAP. This CDR3 comprises 18 residues. Trimming removed 3 bases from V and 7 bases from J, with 27 bases in between. DNA of the CDR3: TGTGCTAGTGGTTTCACCATGCAGGGAAGTCCATTATTCGGTGAAGCTTTCTTT. It yields the protein CASGFTMQGSPLFGEAFF.

This chain joins TRBV27 and TRBJ1-5; 10 bases fit TRBD1. This CDR3 is 16 amino acids long. Losses at the gene ends were 5 bases for V and 3 bases for J; bases not matched to a gene: 7. The germline gives CDR1 MNHEY, CDR2 SMNVEV (reference sequence). The CDR3 sequence is CASSDRDRGPNQPQHF. CDR3 nucleotides: TGTGCCAGCAGTGACCGGGACAGGGGACCCAATCAGCCCCAGCATTTT.

This clonotype was recorded at least ten times. The chain uses TRBV7-2 and TRBJ2-5; D gene uncertain. CDR1 SGHTA and CDR2 FQGNSA come from the germline V gene. The CDR3 consists of 15 residues. V shed 2 bases and J shed 5 bases, with 15 bases lying between them. The CDR3 DNA reads TGTGCCAGCAGCTTAAGTAACGGCCTCGGGGAGACCCAGTACTTC. It specifies CASSLSNGLGETQYF.

This clonotype was seen only a few times. One end of the junction does not line up with germline, which may come from a read error. The chain couples TRBV7-8 to TRBJ1-4, with D perhaps TRBD1 (5 bases). This CDR3 is 13 amino acids long. The germline CDR1 and CDR2 sequences are SGHVS and FQNEAQ. The CDR3 DNA is TGTGCCAGCAGCGACGTTGGCAGGGCGGAACGCGTTTTT. This encodes CASSDVGRAERVF.

The CDR3 is CASSPLRTGAMNTEAFF. Here the CDR3 DNA reads TGTGCCAGCAGTCCCCTCCGGACGGGGGCTATGAACACTGAAGCTTTCTTT. The gene calls are TRBV27 and TRBJ1-1; D may be TRBD1 (6 bases). V lost 5 bases and J lost 0, with 19 bases in between. The CDR3 is made up of 17 amino acids. Germline V lookup: CDR1 MNHEY, CDR2 SMNVEV (reference sequence).

This clonotype appeared a few times. V gene TRBV5-6 combines with J gene TRBJ2-7; the match to TRBD1 covers 7 bases. CDR1 is SGHDT and CDR2 is YYEEEE in the germline V gene. V dropped 4 bases and J dropped 2; count of bases not matched to a gene: 12. The CDR3 totals 16 residues. Written as DNA, the CDR3 is TGTGCCAGCAGCCTCTACTCGGGACAGCCTACCTACGAGCAGTACTTC. Translation: CASSLYSGQPTYEQYF.

The chain combines TRBV5-4 with TRBJ2-3, with 8 positions matching TRBD2. The CDR3 totals 16 residues. Germline CDR1 and CDR2: SGHNT and YYREEE (reference sequence). V trimming: 4 bases; J trimming: 3 bases; junction bases outside the gene matches: 10. The CDR3 nucleotides read TGTGCCAGCAGCCCTGGACTGACGGGGGGGACAGATACGCAGTATTTT. It yields the protein CASSPGLTGGTDTQYF. Looking up the rest from reference TRBV5-4 and TRBJ2-3 gives the full variable domain: ETGVTQSPTHLIKTRGQQVTLRCSSQSGHNTVSWYQQALGQGPQFIFQYYREEENGRGNFPPRFSGLQFPNYSSELNVNALELDDSALYLCASSPGLTGGTDTQYFGPGTRLTVL.

This clonotype has only a few counts. The chain links TRBV12-3 or TRBV12-4 to TRBJ2-5, with 7 positions matching TRBD1. J was trimmed by 5 bases and V by 6 bases; bases with no gene match: 12. The CDR3 sequence is 15 residues long. The DNA for the CDR3 is TGTGCCAGCAGCCGAGCCCCGACAGGGTGGGAGACCCAGTACTTC. Translated: CASSRAPTGWETQYF.

J is TRBJ1-2 and V is TRBV24-1; D might be TRBD1 (6 bases). CDR3 length: 16 residues. With 5 bases removed from V and 4 bases from J, the gap between germline ends came to 19 bases. In germline, CDR1 is KGHDR, CDR2 SFDVKD. DNA for the CDR3: TGTGCCACCAGTGGTGCGAACAGGGAGGTAGGCTATGGCTACACCTTC. It specifies CATSGANREVGYGYTF.